The rows below give T cell receptor beta chains drawn from one sample of a study of blood T cells in healthy people across ages. TCRdb reprocessed the 5' RACE reads with MiXCR, giving one entry per CDR3 protein. The table has more than 800,000 distinct CDR3 sequences, less than 50% seen once; the top ten hold approximately 20%. Sequencing input: blood. The receptors come from a woman aged 55 to 70 in good health. CDR3s include the opening cysteine and the closing phenylalanine or tryptophan. D genes are given only for firm matches. Where a row states a size, it is once, few, many or the class of an expanded clone; other rows omit it.

CDR3 | DNA | V | size | J | D
CASRAGTLETQYF | TGCGCCAGCAGAGCCGGGACATTAGAGACCCAGTACTTC | TRBV5-1 | . | TRBJ2-5 | .
CASILGRSHYEQYF | . | TRBV12-3/TRBV12-4 | . | TRBJ2-1 | .
CASRKTGGGHYNEQFF | TGTGCCAGCAGGAAGACAGGGGGGGGACACTACAATGAGCAGTTCTTC | TRBV12-3/TRBV12-4 | . | TRBJ2-1 | TRBD1
CASSQDFGVRRTGELFF | TGTGCCAGCAGCCAAGATTTTGGGGTGAGGAGGACCGGGGAGCTGTTTTTT | TRBV4-2 | . | TRBJ2-2 | .
CASSSAAGGKEQYF | TGCGCCAGCAGCTCAGCTGCGGGGGGCAAGGAGCAGTACTTC | TRBV4-1 | . | TRBJ2-7 | TRBD2
CSVALDTQYF | TGCAGCGTGGCATTAGATACGCAGTATTTT | TRBV29-1 | many | TRBJ2-3 | .
CASSQGGQTIYNEQFF | TGTGCCAGCAGCCAAGGGGGACAGACAATTTACAATGAGCAGTTCTTC | TRBV4-2 | . | TRBJ2-1 | TRBD1
CATSRDQGGYNEQYF | TGTGCCACCAGCAGAGATCAGGGGGGCTACAATGAGCAGTACTTC | TRBV15 | . | TRBJ2-7 | .
CSVGLLGPEQYF | TGCAGCGTTGGGTTATTGGGGCCGGAGCAGTACTTC | TRBV29-1 | . | TRBJ2-7 | .
CASSRLAGERTGELFF | TGTGCCAGCAGCCGCCTAGCGGGAGAACGTACCGGGGAGCTGTTTTTT | TRBV4-2 | . | TRBJ2-2 | TRBD2
CASSFSQEPYEQYF | TGTGCCAGTAGCTTTTCGCAAGAACCCTACGAGCAGTACTTC | TRBV11-2 | few | TRBJ2-7 | .
CASSPRLWNSNQPQHF | TGTGCCAGCAGTCCTAGATTGTGGAATAGCAATCAGCCCCAGCATTTT | TRBV12-3/TRBV12-4 | . | TRBJ1-5 | .
CASRLGQDPSYEQYF | TGTGCCAGCAGACTTGGACAGGACCCCTCCTACGAGCAGTACTTC | TRBV6-6 | once | TRBJ2-7 | TRBD1
CSVVGEGHNEQFF | TGCAGCGTTGTTGGGGAGGGCCACAATGAGCAGTTCTTC | TRBV29-1 | . | TRBJ2-1 | TRBD2
CASSAGQGAYGYTF | TGTGCCAGCAGCGCGGGACAGGGTGCCTATGGCTACACCTTC | TRBV6-6 | few | TRBJ1-2 | TRBD1
CSARTGLPFNSPLHF | TGCAGTGCTAGAACCGGACTCCCTTTTAATTCACCCCTCCACTTT | TRBV20-1 | many | TRBJ1-6 | .
CASSLEAGGNYEQYF | TGTGCCAGCAGTTTAGAGGCAGGGGGCAATTACGAGCAGTACTTC | TRBV12-3/TRBV12-4 | . | TRBJ2-7 | TRBD1
CASSQDPRRERDEQYF | TGTGCCAGCAGCCAAGATCCACGGCGGGAGCGGGACGAGCAGTACTTC | TRBV3-1 | . | TRBJ2-7 | TRBD2
CASSYSRTGPDGHHF | TGTGCCAGCAGTTACTCCCGCACCGGACCTGACGGTCACCACTTT | TRBV6-6 | . | TRBJ1-6 | .
CASSFGEYNSPLHF | TGTGCCAGCAGTTTTGGGGAATATAATTCACCCCTCCACTTT | TRBV27 | once | TRBJ1-6 | .
CSAQPQGLGLAGLAYEQYF | TGCAGTGCCCAACCACAGGGGTTAGGGCTAGCGGGACTAGCCTACGAGCAGTACTTC | TRBV20-1 | few | TRBJ2-7 | TRBD2
CASSLPLGQPGGQFF | TGTGCCAGCAGCTTACCCTTGGGACAGCCTGGAGGGCAGTTCTTC | TRBV7-9 | once | TRBJ2-1 | TRBD1
CASSTGQGLNQPQHF | TGTGCCAGCTCAACGGGACAGGGACTGAATCAGCCCCAGCATTTT | TRBV18 | . | TRBJ1-5 | TRBD1
CASRGARAGDTDTQYF | TGTGCCAGCAGAGGCGCCCGGGCAGGGGACACAGATACGCAGTATTTT | TRBV12-3/TRBV12-4 | . | TRBJ2-3 | .
CASKPSGRVYNEQFF | TGTGCCAGCAAACCTAGCGGGAGGGTCTACAATGAGCAGTTCTTC | TRBV12-3/TRBV12-4 | . | TRBJ2-1 | TRBD2
CASSPDRGRGYEQYF | TGTGCCAGCAGCCCGGACCGTGGTAGGGGCTACGAGCAGTACTTC | TRBV13 | . | TRBJ2-7 | .
CASSLSLAVSTQYF | TGTGCCAGCAGCTTGTCCCTCGCTGTATCGACCCAGTACTTC | TRBV7-8 | . | TRBJ2-5 | .